This T cell receptor beta chain was identified in a study of blood T cell dynamics during melanoma immunotherapy. Indicated time point: pre-treatment baseline. Sampling occurred pretreatment (T0) and at week 3 (W3), after cycle one of checkpoint blockade. In germline, CDR1 is MNHEY, CDR2 SMNVEV (reference sequence). The CDR3 length is 13 residues. The V gene end was trimmed by 6 bases and the J gene end by 5 bases; junction bases not matched to a gene: 4. Sequencing was performed with immunoSEQ multiplex PCR; in TCRdb, only in-frame clones are kept and a portion is missing. The repertoire includes approximately 13,000 clones, roughly 86% of them detected once, and about 3% sits in the top ten.

Specimen: blood, collected from a patient treated with checkpoint blockade. The chain carries TRBV27 and TRBJ2-3; TRBD2 agrees at 8 bases. This sequence originates from a human donor with melanoma. CDR3 sequence: CASSGRALDTQYF. CDR3 nucleotides: TGTGCCAGCAGCGGGAGGGCATTAGATACGCAGTATTTT.